Below are 15 T cell receptor beta chains sequenced from a single sample in a study of blood T cell repertoires in COVID-19. Libraries were prepared by immunoSEQ multiplex PCR; TCRdb keeps only in-frame clonotypes and omits some of them. This table has about 49,000 clones, about 85% appearing once. The sequencing input was peripheral blood. Receptor source: a man aged 40-49 years with active COVID-19.

This clone appeared a few times. This chain links TRBV5-5 with TRBJ2-1; TRBD2 agrees at 7 bases. In germline, CDR1 is SGHKS, CDR2 YYEKEE (reference sequence). V trimming: 0 bases; J trimming: 9 bases; junction bases outside the gene matches: 9. The CDR3 loop spans 15 amino acids. The CDR3 here is CASSLGLVLAVEQFF. As DNA, the CDR3 is TGTGCCAGCAGCTTGGGGCTGGTTCTAGCGGTTGAGCAGTTCTTC.

The rearrangement uses TRBV6-5 and TRBJ2-3, with a possible D match to TRBD1 (5 bases). V was trimmed by 4 bases and J by 9 bases, leaving 11 bases between them. This CDR3 has 12 residues. CDR1 is MNHEY and CDR2 is SVGAGI in the germline V gene. Written as DNA, the CDR3 is TGTGCCAGCAGTTCTACAGGTCAGACGCAGTATTTT. Translation: CASSSTGQTQYF.

The CDR3 protein is CASSSPTANYGYTF. The CDR3 DNA sequence: TGTGCCAGCAGCTCCCCTACGGCTAACTATGGCTACACCTTC. The V and J genes are TRBV7-2 and TRBJ1-2; D is ambiguous. Germline-derived CDR1 and CDR2 are SGHTA and FQGNSA. This CDR3 has 14 residues. The ends were cut back, 4 bases at V and 0 bases at J, with 9 bases in the middle.

J is TRBJ2-7 and V is TRBV21-1; the table's D call, TRBD2, was not checked against the DNA. TRBV21-1 is labeled a pseudogene. This CDR3 spans 12 amino acids. CDR3 protein: CASSKISYEQYF. The CDR3 DNA is TGTGCCAGCAGTAAGATTAGTTACGAGCAGTACTTC.

The chain has TRBV7-3 and TRBJ1-2, with 10 nucleotides matching TRBD1. The CDR3 runs to 15 residues. The germline V gene encodes CDR1 SGHTA and CDR2 FQGTGA. Germline trimming cut 2 bases from V and 8 bases from J; bases unmatched to any gene: 8. The CDR3 region is CASSLGPGQGRGYTF. CDR3 coding DNA: TGTGCCAGCAGCTTAGGGCCGGGACAGGGGAGGGGCTACACCTTC.

The rearrangement uses TRBV27 and TRBJ2-1, with no clear D. Per the germline V gene, CDR1 is MNHEY and CDR2 is SMNVEV (reference sequence). The length of the CDR3 is 13 residues. Trimming left V 5 bases short and J 1 base short, with 6 bases between. CDR3 amino acids: CASSGSSYNEQFF. The CDR3 nucleotides read TGTGCCAGCAGTGGTAGTTCCTACAATGAGCAGTTCTTC.

This chain uses TRBV5-1 with TRBJ2-4; tentatively, D is TRBD1 (6 bases). Deletions cut 4 bases from V and 3 bases from J, with 11 bases between. The CDR3 runs 14 residues. The germline CDR1 and CDR2 sequences are SGHRS and YFSETQ. CDR3 DNA sequence: TGCGCCAGCAGCCTACAGGGACGCAAAAACATTCAGTACTTC. This gives the protein CASSLQGRKNIQYF.

This chain joins TRBV19 and TRBJ1-5; D is perhaps TRBD1 (6 bases). Trimming stripped 6 bases from V and 0 bases from J, with 15 bases between. The CDR3 loop spans 16 amino acids. The germline gives CDR1 LNHDA, CDR2 SQIVND (reference sequence). The DNA for the CDR3 is TGTGCCAGTAGCGGGGGGCAGGCCCTTAGCAATCAGCCCCAGCATTTT. Protein sequence: CASSGGQALSNQPQHF.

As regards this clone: Different DNA sequences within this sample yield the same CDR3. As DNA, the CDR3 is TGTGCCAGCAGCGTTGGGGACAGGCTGAACACTGAAGCTTTCTTT. Translating gives CASSVGDRLNTEAFF. The chain uses TRBV9 and TRBJ1-1, with 8 positions matching TRBD1. Trimming at V came to 2 bases and at J to 0 bases, leaving 3 bases not matched to a gene. This CDR3 has 15 residues. The germline V gene encodes CDR1 SGDLS and CDR2 YYNGEE.

The count of this clone is one. The V gene is TRBV6-1, the J gene TRBJ1-6; D is uncertain. Germline values: CDR1 MNHNS, CDR2 SASEGT. The CDR3 has 14 amino acids. Trimming left V 0 bases short and J 18 bases short, with 18 bases between. In DNA form, the CDR3 reads TGTGCCAGCAGTGAAGCCCGGCGGGAGGCTAAGGGCCACTTT. It is translated as CASSEARREAKGHF.

This clone was recorded only once. The chain recombines TRBV7-6 with TRBJ2-1; 9 bases match TRBD2. The junction had 4 bases not matched to a gene; V was cut back by 5 bases and J by 2 bases. Germline CDR1 is SGHVS and CDR2 is FNYEAQ. The CDR3 is 15 residues long. The CDR3: CASSAGGPTYNEQFF. The CDR3 region has the DNA TGTGCCAGCAGCGCGGGAGGGCCGACCTACAATGAGCAGTTCTTC.

V is TRBV2 and J is TRBJ1-2; the match to TRBD1 covers 8 bases. CDR3 length: 14 amino acids. Trimming cost V 4 bases and J 7 bases; bases outside gene matches: 8. From germline, CDR1 is SNHLY and CDR2 FYNNEI. The CDR3 nucleotides are TGTGCCAGCAGTGCAGGGGGCAGGGTTGTTGGCTACACCTTC. Translating gives CASSAGGRVVGYTF.

V gene TRBV27 combines with J gene TRBJ2-7; maybe TRBD2 (5 bases). The CDR3 spans 16 residues. Germline V gene lookup returns CDR1 MNHEY and CDR2 SMNVEV (reference sequence). Between the trimmed V and J ends, which lost 5 bases and 4 bases, there was a span of 21 bases. The CDR3 is CASSGVRELTPYEQYF. The CDR3 DNA is TGTGCCAGCAGTGGTGTTAGGGAGCTAACGCCTTACGAGCAGTACTTC.

J is TRBJ2-2 and V is TRBV6-5; D ambiguous. In germline, CDR1 is MNHEY, CDR2 SVGAGI. Trimming took 0 bases from V and 5 from J, leaving 7 bases between them. This CDR3 spans 14 amino acids. The CDR3 loop reads CASSYSFTTGELFF. CDR3 in DNA: TGTGCCAGCAGTTACTCCTTTACTACCGGGGAGCTGTTTTTT.

The chain carries TRBV7-9 and TRBJ1-3; the D is unclear. The CDR3 runs 13 residues. Per the germline V gene, CDR1 is SEHNR and CDR2 is FQNEAQ (reference sequence). V was shortened by 5 bases and J by 0 bases, with 5 bases between the two germline ends. The CDR3 region is CASSDSSGNTIYF. The CDR3 nucleotides read TGTGCCAGCAGCGATAGCTCTGGAAACACCATATATTTT.